Reported below is one T cell receptor beta chain. Antigen unknown. The source of the sample is a study of cytomegalovirus exposure and HLA in healthy donors. Study-level points and caveats: Analysis was carried out at a later point, and it linked a missense DCLRE1C variant to TCR beta V- and J-gene trimming. While the bulk of TCR sequences proved rare, some public TCRs turned up in many donors. Based on reports, TCR beta sequences accurately predicted HLA-A and HLA-B alleles for most subjects.

Amplification used 60 Vbeta primers and 13 Jbeta primers. The data were produced by immunoSEQ multiplex PCR, yet TCRdb's version contains in-frame clones alone and is incomplete. Here the sample spans some 180,000 clones, 85% being singletons. V lost 2 bases and J lost 1, with 9 bases in between. Germline V gives CDR1 MNHEY, CDR2 SVGAGI. There are 14 residues in the CDR3. The material sequenced was PBMCs. The TCR was taken from a woman aged 45-60 years in good health and CMV-seronegative. The chain combines TRBV6-5 with TRBJ2-7, with D possibly matching TRBD2 (5 bases). This CDR3 reads CASSYTWTSYEQYF. In nucleotides, the CDR3 is TGTGCCAGCAGTTACACGTGGACTTCCTACGAGCAGTACTTC.